This T cell receptor (beta chain) emerged from a study of blood T cells in healthy people across ages. Study conclusions and caveats: Age brought a roughly linear fall in TCR beta diversity measured per million T cells. In long-lived donors, naive CD4+ cell counts and diversity exceeded those of aged donors. Correlation between TCR beta diversity and naive T cell percentage was strong.

The CDR3 is made up of 13 amino acids. A sample-barcoded 5' primer and a J-beta primer mix were used in a second PCR of roughly 6 to 11 cycles. Sequencing recovered at least 2.5 million CDR3-containing paired-end reads from each sample. TCRdb re-derived calls from the 5' RACE reads in MiXCR, one entry per CDR3 protein. This sample yields about 640,000 distinct CDR3 sequences, of which 58% are seen a single time; 35% to 40% belongs to the top ten. Turning to this clonotype: No antigen is known for it.

The chain carries TRBV12-3 or TRBV12-4 and TRBJ2-5; 8 bases fit TRBD1. The J call is in doubt because the DNA end fits TRBJ2-7 better. The specimen sequenced was blood. The sequence was obtained from a man in his sixties in good health. CDR3 sequence (DNA): TGTGCCAGCAGGAATACAGGGGGCTACGAGCAGTACTTC. Protein: CASRNTGGYEQYF.